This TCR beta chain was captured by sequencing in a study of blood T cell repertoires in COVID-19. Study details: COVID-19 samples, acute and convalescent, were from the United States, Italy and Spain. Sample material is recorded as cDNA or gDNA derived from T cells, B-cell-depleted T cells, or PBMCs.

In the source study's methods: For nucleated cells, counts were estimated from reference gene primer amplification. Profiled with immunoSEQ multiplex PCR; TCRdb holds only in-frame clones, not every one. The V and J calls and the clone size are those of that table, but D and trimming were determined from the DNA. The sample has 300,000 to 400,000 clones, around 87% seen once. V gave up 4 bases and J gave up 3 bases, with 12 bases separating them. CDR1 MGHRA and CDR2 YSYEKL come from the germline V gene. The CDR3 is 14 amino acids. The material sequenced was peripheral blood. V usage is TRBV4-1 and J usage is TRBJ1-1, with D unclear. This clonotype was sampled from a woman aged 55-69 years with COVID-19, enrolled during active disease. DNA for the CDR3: TGCGCCAGCAGCCTCCCGGGTAGTTACACTGAAGCTTTCTTT. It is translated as CASSLPGSYTEAFF.